This T cell receptor (beta chain) was sequenced during a study of blood T cell repertoires in COVID-19. TCRdb keeps only in-frame clones here, not all; method: immunoSEQ multiplex PCR. The top ten hold 1.1% of the sample, which has under 500,000 clones, around 87% seen once. Per the germline V gene, CDR1 is SEHNR and CDR2 is FQNEAQ (reference sequence). CDR3 length: 15 residues. V was clipped by 3 bases and J by 0 bases, with 9 bases between them. This clonotype originated in a man aged 25-45 years who had recovered from COVID-19. Specimen: PBMCs or T cells enriched from blood (not recorded which). This chain joins TRBV7-9 and TRBJ1-3, with D unresolved. The CDR3: CASSLAQISGNTIYF. As DNA, the CDR3 is TGTGCCAGCAGCTTGGCACAGATCTCTGGAAACACCATATATTTT.